The 25 T cell receptor beta chains below all came from one sample that was sequenced in a study of blood T cell repertoires in COVID-19. TCRdb's table, derived via immunoSEQ multiplex PCR, lists solely in-frame clones and lacks some. The repertoire includes about 230,000 clones, over 70% of them detected once, and approximately 8% sits in the top ten. Sequencing input: peripheral blood. Receptors originate from a woman of 80 years or more with acute or convalescent COVID-19.

This clone was observed a few times. The chain links TRBV4-2 to TRBJ1-3, with a possible D match to TRBD1 (5 bases). This CDR3 is built from 15 residues. Germline assignment: CDR1 LGHNA and CDR2 YNFKEQ. Trimming took 4 bases from V and 4 from J, leaving 14 bases between them. CDR3 sequence (DNA): TGTGCCAGCAGCCCCGAGGGCGGGGGAGGAAACACCATATATTTT. As protein: CASSPEGGGGNTIYF.

The chain combines TRBV5-1 with TRBJ2-2; D not certain. The CDR3 is 13 amino acids. The germline V and J ends were trimmed by 0 bases and 7 bases, with 7 bases remaining between them. The germline gives CDR1 SGHRS, CDR2 YFSETQ. The CDR3: CASSLGGGGELFF. As DNA, the CDR3 is TGCGCCAGCAGCTTGGGCGGCGGCGGGGAGCTGTTTTTT.

The V and J genes are TRBV12-5 and TRBJ2-1, with 14 bases identical to TRBD2. Per the germline V gene, CDR1 is LGHNT and CDR2 is FRNRAP. This CDR3 comprises 15 residues. V gave up 6 bases and J gave up 5 bases; unmatched junction bases: 3. The CDR3 bases are TGTGCTAGTGGCCGGGGACTAGCGGGGGACAATGAGCAGTTCTTC. Translation: CASGRGLAGDNEQFF.

CDR3 nucleotide sequence: TGTGCCAGTACCATAGGGGGGGGTTACCAGCCCCAGCATTTT. Translating gives CASTIGGGYQPQHF. The chain carries TRBV19 and TRBJ1-5; D may be TRBD1 (6 bases). V lost 7 bases and J lost 7, with 17 bases in between. CDR1 is LNHDA and CDR2 is SQIVND in the germline V gene (reference sequence). This CDR3 is 14 amino acids long. Supplemented by reference TRBV19 and TRBJ1-5, the full variable domain reads DGGITQSPKYLFRKEGQNVTLSCEQNLNHDAMYWYRQDPGQGLRLIYYSQIVNDFQKGDIAEGYSVSREKKESFPLTVTSAQKNPTAFYLCASTIGGGYQPQHFGDGTRLSIL.

The chain couples TRBV9 to TRBJ2-7; TRBD2 matches at 7 bases. The CDR3 extends over 15 amino acids. The trim removed 4 bases at V and 1 base at J, leaving 8 bases unmatched. CDR1 and CDR2 from the germline V gene are SGDLS and YYNGEE. DNA of the CDR3: TGTGCCAGCAGCCGCGTGGCTAGCGGATCCTACGAGCAGTACTTC. Protein sequence: CASSRVASGSYEQYF.

V is TRBV19 and J is TRBJ1-2; D gene unclear. The V and J ends lost 6 bases and 8 bases respectively, with 16 bases between them. The CDR3 has 13 amino acids. Looked up from germline, CDR1 is LNHDA and CDR2 is SQIVND (reference sequence). This CDR3 is CASSELTGGGYTF. Here the CDR3 DNA reads TGTGCCAGTAGCGAACTGACGGGTGGAGGCTACACCTTC.

This clone was detected once. The rearrangement joins TRBV28 to TRBJ1-1; 7 nucleotides line up with TRBD1. The CDR3 runs 17 residues. The V segment lost 2 bases and the J segment 0 bases; nucleotides outside the gene matches: 9. The germline V gene encodes CDR1 MDHEN and CDR2 SYDVKM. The CDR3 nucleotides read TGTGCCAGCAGTTTAAACAGGGGCGCCAGCATGAACACTGAAGCTTTCTTT. This translates into CASSLNRGASMNTEAFF.

The chain joins TRBV9 to TRBJ1-6; 10 bases line up with TRBD1. The CDR3 is 16 residues long. CDR1 and CDR2 from the germline V gene are SGDLS and YYNGEE. V lost 3 bases, J lost 7 bases, and 7 bases stayed unmatched. The CDR3: CASSAGQGPINSPLHF. DNA of the CDR3: TGTGCCAGCAGCGCGGGACAGGGGCCAATCAATTCACCCCTCCACTTT. Using reference TRBV9 and TRBJ1-6 for the parts outside the CDR3, the full variable domain is DSGVTQTPKHLITATGQRVTLRCSPRSGDLSVYWYQQSLDQGLQFLIQYYNGEERAKGNILERFSAQQFPDLHSELNLSSLELGDSALYFCASSAGQGPINSPLHFGNGTRLTVT.

This chain connects TRBV19 to TRBJ1-2; 7 positions match TRBD1. V trimming: 5 bases; J trimming: 6 bases; junction bases outside the gene matches: 6. CDR3 length: 13 amino acids. The germline CDR1 and CDR2 sequences are LNHDA and SQIVND (reference sequence). This chain's CDR3 is CASSPRTGNGYTF. The CDR3 coding sequence is TGTGCCAGTAGTCCCCGGACAGGAAATGGCTACACCTTC.

The chain is built from TRBV3-1 (or the pseudogene TRBV3-2) and TRBJ2-3; D perhaps matches TRBD2 (6 bases). The V gene lost 5 bases and the J gene lost 8 bases, with 11 bases spanning the gap. The germline V gene encodes CDR1 LGHDT and CDR2 YNNKEL (reference sequence). This CDR3 is 12 amino acids long. In nucleotides, the CDR3 is TGTGCCAGCAGCAGGAGGGGTACTACGCAGTATTTT. Its protein product is CASSRRGTTQYF.

The chain is built from TRBV11-2 and TRBJ2-7; weak D call: TRBD1 (6 bases). The CDR3 has 14 residues. Germline CDR1 and CDR2: SGHAT and FQNNGV. The ends were cut back, 5 bases at V and 3 bases at J, with 14 bases in the middle. DNA for the CDR3: TGTGCCAGCAGCCCCCGGGACACCAACTACGAGCAGTACTTC. Translation: CASSPRDTNYEQYF.

The chain is built from TRBV28 and TRBJ1-4, with D unresolved. Trimming removed 2 bases at V and 8 bases at J, with 15 bases between. The CDR3 has 15 amino acids. Germline V gene data show CDR1 as MDHEN and CDR2 as SYDVKM. The CDR3 DNA reads as TGTGCCAGCAGTTTAATGAGTTCGCTCAAGGAAAAACTGTTTTTT. This gives the protein CASSLMSSLKEKLFF.

The rearrangement uses TRBV2 and TRBJ1-1; 9 positions agree with TRBD1. Trimming took 9 bases from V and 3 from J; bases not matched to a gene: 8. The CDR3 is 14 residues long. Germline-derived CDR1 and CDR2 are SNHLY and FYNNEI. CDR3 amino acids: CARTETGGYTEAFF. The DNA for the CDR3 is TGTGCCAGGACCGAGACAGGGGGATACACTGAAGCTTTCTTT.

The genes are TRBV6-5 and TRBJ2-7; 7 bases line up with TRBD2. This CDR3 is 15 amino acids long. J gave up 3 bases and V 2 bases, and 7 bases lay outside the gene matches. Germline CDR1 is MNHEY and CDR2 is SVGAGI. CDR3 DNA: TGTGCCAGCAGTTACACGGGGGGTCCTGACTACGAGCAGTACTTC. This sequence encodes CASSYTGGPDYEQYF.

This clone was found many times. The V call is TRBV12-3 or TRBV12-4, the J call TRBJ1-1; no clear D. CDR3 length equals 12 residues. V lost 10 bases, J lost 4 bases, and 13 bases lay in between. In DNA form, the CDR3 reads TGTGCCACCAGGTTCGGAGGCACTGAAGCTTTCTTT. Protein product: CATRFGGTEAFF.

The chain recombines TRBV27 with TRBJ1-4, with TRBD1 matching over 8 bases. The CDR3 spans 18 residues. Germline CDR1 MNHEY, CDR2 SMNVEV (reference sequence). J gave up 8 bases and V 5 bases, and 19 bases lay outside the gene matches. The CDR3 protein is CASSETGVGEQQGEKLFF. CDR3 nucleotides: TGTGCCAGCAGTGAGACAGGGGTTGGAGAACAACAGGGCGAAAAACTGTTTTTT. Looking up the rest from reference TRBV27 and TRBJ1-4 gives the full variable domain: EAQVTQNPRYLITVTGKKLTVTCSQNMNHEYMSWYRQDPGLGLRQIYYSMNVEVTDKGDVPEGYKVSRKEKRNFPLILESPSPNQTSLYFCASSETGVGEQQGEKLFFGSGTQLSVL.

CDR3 DNA sequence: TGTGCCAGCAGCCAAGCCTCCGACAGACGAAGTAATCGCTACACCTTC. Translation gives CASSQASDRRSNRYTF. The chain uses TRBV3-1 (or the pseudogene TRBV3-2) and TRBJ1-2; perhaps TRBD1 as D (5 bases). CDR3 length: 16 residues. The germline CDR1 and CDR2 sequences are LGHDT and YNNKEL (reference sequence). Trimming took off 1 base at V and 9 bases at J, with 21 bases between the two ends.

The chain combines TRBV19 with TRBJ1-5; D is possibly TRBD1 (6 bases). CDR1 LNHDA and CDR2 SQIVND come from the germline V gene (reference sequence). The CDR3 runs 16 residues. V was cut by 4 bases and J by 7 bases, with 20 bases left in between. CDR3: CASSRSGNLRGQPQHF. As DNA, the CDR3 is TGTGCCAGTAGTAGATCCGGGAACCTTAGGGGGCAGCCCCAGCATTTT.

The gene calls are TRBV5-1 and TRBJ1-1; possibly TRBD1 for D (6 bases). CDR3 length: 16 amino acids. With 3 bases removed from V and 2 bases from J, the gap between germline ends came to 17 bases. CDR1 SGHRS and CDR2 YFSETQ come from the germline V gene. CDR3 in amino acids: CASSWGQTKENTEAFF. The CDR3 nucleotides read TGCGCCAGCAGCTGGGGGCAGACAAAAGAAAACACTGAAGCTTTCTTT.

The chain combines TRBV4-2 with TRBJ2-2; D perhaps matches TRBD2 (7 bases). The CDR3 length is 15 residues. Trimming left V 3 bases short and J 6 bases short, with 14 bases between. Germline V lookup: CDR1 LGHNA, CDR2 YNFKEQ. The CDR3 loop reads CASSQEGGAPGELFF. CDR3 sequence (DNA): TGTGCCAGCAGCCAGGAAGGGGGGGCCCCCGGGGAGCTGTTTTTT.

The CDR3 bases are TGTGCCAGCAGCCCCCCGGGACAGCAAATCCCTAATGAAAAACTGTTTTTT. Translated: CASSPPGQQIPNEKLFF. The J gene is TRBJ1-4, the V gene TRBV7-8; 7 nucleotides line up with TRBD1. Per germline, CDR1 SGHVS and CDR2 FQNEAQ. This CDR3 is 17 amino acids long. Losses at the gene ends were 5 bases for V and 3 bases for J; bases not matched to a gene: 12.

The gene calls are TRBV2 and TRBJ1-5; possible D gene TRBD1, 6 bases. CDR3 length: 16 residues. V was pared by 5 bases and J by 5 bases, with 19 bases between. CDR1 and CDR2 (germline): SNHLY, FYNNEI. CDR3: CASSSGGGGNYQPQHF. The CDR3 DNA follows: TGTGCCAGCAGTTCCGGGGGAGGGGGTAATTATCAGCCCCAGCATTTT.

V is TRBV5-5 and J is TRBJ2-3, with TRBD1 matching over 7 bases. There are 15 residues in the CDR3. V gave up 3 bases and J gave up 6 bases; unmatched junction bases: 10. The germline V gene has CDR1 SGHKS and CDR2 YYEKEE (reference sequence). Written as DNA, the CDR3 is TGTGCCAGCAGCTCATTAGACAGGGATTTCGATACGCAGTATTTT. Amino acid sequence: CASSSLDRDFDTQYF.

The chain carries TRBV19 and TRBJ1-5, with 7 bases aligning to TRBD1. The CDR3 sequence is 16 residues long. The junction had 7 bases not matched to a gene; V was cut back by 3 bases and J by 2 bases. Germline V gene lookup returns CDR1 LNHDA and CDR2 SQIVND (reference sequence). CDR3 residues: CASSMRQGSGNQPQHF. CDR3 in DNA: TGTGCCAGTAGTATGAGACAGGGTTCAGGCAATCAGCCCCAGCATTTT.

This chain joins TRBV29-1 and TRBJ2-2; perhaps TRBD2 as D (6 bases). Germline values: CDR1 SQVTM, CDR2 ANQGSEA. This CDR3 is 13 amino acids long. Trimming took 4 bases from V and 4 from J, leaving 10 bases between them. The chain's CDR3 is CSVAGTSTGELFF. The CDR3 bases are TGCAGCGTTGCCGGGACTTCCACCGGGGAGCTGTTTTTT.